The entry below gives a single T cell receptor (beta chain) sequence along with its context. The CDR3 is made up of 15 amino acids. J was trimmed by 4 bases and V by 6 bases; bases with no gene match: 7. CDR1 and CDR2 from the germline V gene are MRHNA and SNTAGT. This entry belongs to a study of blood T cell repertoires in COVID-19. About the research overall: Sources were T cells, B-cell-depleted T cells, or PBMCs; the material itself was cDNA or gDNA.

Per the original data handling: Estimated nucleated cell counts came from reference gene primer amplification. Assay: immunoSEQ multiplex PCR; the TCRdb copy retains only in-frame clones and omits some. V and J calls and clone size are given by that table; D and trimming were obtained from the DNA. The sample has almost 400,000 clones, about 87% seen once; the top ten hold roughly 2.1%. Seattle researchers signed up patients amid active infection and tracked them longitudinally. This chain links TRBV6-4 with TRBJ2-1, with 9 positions matching TRBD2. This clonotype was sampled from a woman aged 60-75 years with COVID-19, enrolled during active disease. Sequences were obtained from peripheral blood. CDR3 in DNA: TGTGCCAGCAGCACCGGGACTAGCAATTACAATGAGCAGTTCTTC. Its protein product is CASSTGTSNYNEQFF.